The clone carrying this T cell receptor (beta chain) was observed many times. The antigen is unknown. These data originate in a study of Graves' ophthalmopathy and Graves' hyperthyroidism. Across the whole study: The study drew peripheral blood at initial diagnosis, before any treatment. Whole-study results and caveats: Both a roughly 70% sensitivity and an approximately 72% specificity characterized the model's predictions of ophthalmopathy progression.

RNA transcripts provided the template for amplifying TCR beta CDR3 regions. Second-round multiplex PCR came after a first-round RT-PCR that employed HTBI primers. TCRdb used MiXCR to reprocess the multiplex PCR reads, holding one entry per CDR3 protein. The sample lists around 400,000 distinct CDR3 sequences, around 21% occurring once. Participants with hyperthyroidism, aged 18 to 65, were newly diagnosed with under 2 months' duration. The starting material, about 9.5 ml of fresh peripheral blood, provided the PBMCs. Sequenced sample: peripheral blood. The sequence came from a woman younger than 30 with stable Graves' hyperthyroidism.

CDR3 region: CAWSVGSNTGELFF. The CDR3 coding sequence is TGTGCCTGGAGTGTCGGCTCGAACACCGGGGAGCTGTTTTTT. The genes are TRBV30 and TRBJ2-2; D remains ambiguous. CDR3 length equals 14 residues. V lost 0 bases to trimming and J lost 0 bases, with 5 bases between them. Germline V gives CDR1 GTSNPN, CDR2 SVGIG (reference sequence).